The clone carrying this T cell receptor beta chain was counted ten times or more. Its antigen is unknown. The sample belongs to a study of response to subunit inactivated influenza vaccine. CDR3 length: 13 amino acids. Trimming cost V 6 bases and J 8 bases; bases outside gene matches: 7. The germline V gene has CDR1 MNHNS and CDR2 SASEGT. One entry per CDR3 protein, called by TCRdb with MiXCR from the RT-PCR reads. The sample records about 480,000 distinct CDR3 sequences, roughly 13% being singletons. The study, taken as a whole, reports: Authors suggested each seasonal influenza vaccination recruits few new T cells.

The sample was PBMCs from blood, taken 40 to 50 days after vaccination. The rearrangement uses TRBV6-1 and TRBJ1-2; the match to TRBD1 covers 9 bases. This TCR was recovered from a man aged 45-65 years who received an inactivated influenza vaccine. CDR3 protein: CASRKTGGGGYTF. The CDR3 coding sequence is TGTGCCAGCAGAAAAACAGGGGGCGGAGGCTACACCTTC.